The clone carrying this TCR beta chain was detected ten times or more. Antigen unknown. This sample is drawn from a study of identical twins. Findings and caveats of the study: Within monozygotic twins, out-of-frame TCR alpha sharing was underestimated by the models.

Carrying unique molecular identifiers, the cDNA also gained a universal primer site through template switching. TCRdb analysed the 5' RACE reads with MiXCR anew, one entry per CDR3 protein. The sample lists approximately 250,000 distinct CDR3 sequences, 5.5% to 7.5% seen once, with 13% to 15% in the top ten. Germline lookup yields CDR1 SGDLS and CDR2 YYNGEE. This CDR3 region has 12 residues. V was cut by 5 bases and J by 0 bases, with 6 bases left in between. This sample was also put to use in a study of T cells expressing NK-cell markers. That paper adds: In several experiments, sorting was confined to alpha-beta TCR T cells through use of an anti-gamma-delta TCR antibody.

Sequenced sample: CD8+ T cells sorted from blood. This receptor was taken from a woman aged 18-30 years in good health. The rearrangement uses TRBV9 and TRBJ2-7, with D perhaps assigned TRBD1 or TRBD2 (5 bases each). CDR3 nucleotides: TGTGCCAGCAGTGGGACCTCCTACGAGCAGTACTTC. It codes for CASSGTSYEQYF.